This T cell receptor (beta chain) was obtained from a study of blood T cell repertoires in COVID-19. Study overall: Whether acute or convalescent, the COVID-19 samples came from the United States, Italy and Spain.

Germline values: CDR1 SNHLY, CDR2 FYNNEI. This CDR3 has 15 residues. With 4 bases removed from V and 8 bases from J, the gap between germline ends came to 20 bases. Sequencing used immunoSEQ multiplex PCR; TCRdb keeps in-frame clones, though not all of them. In the table there are approximately 50,000 clones, around nine tenths of which are singletons. The TCR was taken from a man aged 50 to 59 with active COVID-19. Material for sequencing was peripheral blood. The chain has TRBV2 and TRBJ1-2, with D maybe TRBD1 (6 bases). CDR3 loop: CASSAYPGHQRGYTF. DNA of the CDR3: TGTGCCAGCAGTGCGTACCCGGGACACCAAAGGGGCTACACCTTC.